This T cell receptor beta chain came from a study of T cells after yellow fever vaccination. UMIs and a universal primer site were added when TCR cDNA was made by 5'RACE template switching. TCRdb processed the 5' RACE reads anew with MiXCR; each CDR3 protein has one entry. Among 230,000 or so distinct CDR3 sequences listed, approximately 3.6% were seen once. The V and J ends lost 1 base and 9 bases respectively, with 16 bases between them. The CDR3 contains 15 residues. In germline, CDR1 is SGHVS, CDR2 FNYEAQ. This clonotype appeared many times. Its antigen is not known. Study-level findings and limits: CD4 and CD8 compartments shared a small share of clonotypes. The booster response re-showed most primary clones: over 95% CD4, more than 70% CD8. Bulk-population clonotypes that are abundant could appear as contaminants in FACS-sorted repertoires.

This receptor was identified in a man aged 18 to 29 who received the YFV17D yellow fever vaccine. Specimen: PBMCs, collected 15 days after the yellow fever booster vaccination. This chain connects TRBV7-6 to TRBJ2-1, with D possibly matching TRBD1 (6 bases). Here the CDR3 DNA reads TGTGCCAGCAGCTTAGACCCTGGGGGCCTAAGTGAGCAGTTCTTC. It specifies CASSLDPGGLSEQFF.